The clone carrying this T cell receptor (beta chain) was observed many times. The antigen remains undetermined. Germline V gene data show CDR1 as KGHSH and CDR2 as LQKENI. The length of the CDR3 is 16 residues. The V end lost 3 bases, the J end lost 0 bases, and 9 bases lay between the germline ends. For Graves' hyperthyroidism to be stable, ophthalmopathy could not progress within 18 months. The sample originates from a study of T cells in Graves' hyperthyroidism and ophthalmopathy. Findings of the study overall: A model of 13 V-J features distinguished ophthalmopathy from stable hyperthyroidism.

The source material, RNA transcripts, was used to amplify TCR beta CDR3 regions. A set of HTBI primers served as the primers for a first-round RT-PCR of the TCR CDR3. In TCRdb, the multiplex PCR reads were re-called with MiXCR into one record per CDR3 protein. The table includes 300,000 to 350,000 distinct CDR3 sequences, under 25% detected once. The sequence came from a woman aged 45-59 years with Graves' hyperthyroidism. The source material was blood. V gene TRBV18 combines with J gene TRBJ2-6; no clear D gene. The chain's CDR3 is CASSPIKISGANVLTF. The CDR3 DNA reads TGTGCCAGCTCACCTATCAAGATCTCTGGGGCCAACGTCCTGACTTTC.